At least ten counts were recorded for the clone carrying this T cell receptor beta chain. Germline assignment: CDR1 KGHDR and CDR2 SFDVKD. The junction had 6 bases not matched to a gene; V was cut back by 9 bases and J by 0 bases. CDR3 length: 14 amino acids. This sample is drawn from a study of Graves' ophthalmopathy and Graves' hyperthyroidism. Amplified TCR beta CDR3 regions were obtained using RNA transcripts as template. HTBI-primed first-round RT-PCR preceded second-round multiplex PCR. MiXCR, run by TCRdb on the multiplex PCR reads, gives a single entry per CDR3 protein. The table has 340,000 or so distinct CDR3 sequences, roughly 16% seen once.

V usage is TRBV24-1 and J usage is TRBJ2-5, with TRBD1 identical over 7 bases. The specimen was peripheral blood. This TCR was sampled from an adult man with Graves' ophthalmopathy. The CDR3 region is CATSGTEYQETQYF. Written as DNA, the CDR3 is TGTGCCACCTCCGGGACAGAGTACCAAGAGACCCAGTACTTC.